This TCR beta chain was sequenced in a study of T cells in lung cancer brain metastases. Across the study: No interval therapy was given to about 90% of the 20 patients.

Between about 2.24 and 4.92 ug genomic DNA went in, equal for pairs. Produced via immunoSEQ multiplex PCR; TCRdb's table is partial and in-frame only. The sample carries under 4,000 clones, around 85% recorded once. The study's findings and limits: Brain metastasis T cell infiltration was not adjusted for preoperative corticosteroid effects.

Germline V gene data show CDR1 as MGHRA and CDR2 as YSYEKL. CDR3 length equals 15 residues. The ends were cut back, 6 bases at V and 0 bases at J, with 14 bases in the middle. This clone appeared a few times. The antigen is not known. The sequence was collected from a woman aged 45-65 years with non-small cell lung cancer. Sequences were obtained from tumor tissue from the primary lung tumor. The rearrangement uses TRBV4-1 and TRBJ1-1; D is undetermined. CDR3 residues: CASRPFTVMNTEAFF. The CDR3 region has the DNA TGCGCCAGCAGACCTTTCACAGTGATGAACACTGAAGCTTTCTTT.